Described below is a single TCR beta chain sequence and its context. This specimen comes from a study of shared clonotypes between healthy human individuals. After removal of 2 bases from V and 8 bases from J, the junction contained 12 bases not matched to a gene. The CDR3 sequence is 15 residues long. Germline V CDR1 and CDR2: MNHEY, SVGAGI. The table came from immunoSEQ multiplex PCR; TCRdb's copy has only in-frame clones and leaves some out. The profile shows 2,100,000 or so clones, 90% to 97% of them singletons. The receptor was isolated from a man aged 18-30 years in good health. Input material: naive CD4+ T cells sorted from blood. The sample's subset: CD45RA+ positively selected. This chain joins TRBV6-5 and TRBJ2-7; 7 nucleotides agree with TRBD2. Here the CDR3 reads CASSYAGLGAVKQYF. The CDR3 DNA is TGTGCCAGCAGTTACGCAGGACTAGGGGCCGTCAAGCAGTACTTC.